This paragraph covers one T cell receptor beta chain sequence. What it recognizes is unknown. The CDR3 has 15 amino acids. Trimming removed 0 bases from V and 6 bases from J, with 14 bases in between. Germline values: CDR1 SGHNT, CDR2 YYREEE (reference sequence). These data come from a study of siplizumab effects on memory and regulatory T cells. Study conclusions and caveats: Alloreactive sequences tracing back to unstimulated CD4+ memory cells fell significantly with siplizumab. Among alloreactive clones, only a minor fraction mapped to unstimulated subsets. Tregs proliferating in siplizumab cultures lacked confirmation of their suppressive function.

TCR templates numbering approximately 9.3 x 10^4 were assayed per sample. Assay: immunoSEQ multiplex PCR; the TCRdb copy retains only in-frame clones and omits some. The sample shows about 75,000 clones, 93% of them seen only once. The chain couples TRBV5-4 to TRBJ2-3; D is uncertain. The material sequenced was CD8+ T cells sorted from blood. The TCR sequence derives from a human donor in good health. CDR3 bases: TGTGCCAGCAGCTTGGGGGGTGACTCCCTCGATACGCAGTATTTT. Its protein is CASSLGGDSLDTQYF. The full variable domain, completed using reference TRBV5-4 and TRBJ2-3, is ETGVTQSPTHLIKTRGQQVTLRCSSQSGHNTVSWYQQALGQGPQFIFQYYREEENGRGNFPPRFSGLQFPNYSSELNVNALELDDSALYLCASSLGGDSLDTQYFGPGTRLTVL.